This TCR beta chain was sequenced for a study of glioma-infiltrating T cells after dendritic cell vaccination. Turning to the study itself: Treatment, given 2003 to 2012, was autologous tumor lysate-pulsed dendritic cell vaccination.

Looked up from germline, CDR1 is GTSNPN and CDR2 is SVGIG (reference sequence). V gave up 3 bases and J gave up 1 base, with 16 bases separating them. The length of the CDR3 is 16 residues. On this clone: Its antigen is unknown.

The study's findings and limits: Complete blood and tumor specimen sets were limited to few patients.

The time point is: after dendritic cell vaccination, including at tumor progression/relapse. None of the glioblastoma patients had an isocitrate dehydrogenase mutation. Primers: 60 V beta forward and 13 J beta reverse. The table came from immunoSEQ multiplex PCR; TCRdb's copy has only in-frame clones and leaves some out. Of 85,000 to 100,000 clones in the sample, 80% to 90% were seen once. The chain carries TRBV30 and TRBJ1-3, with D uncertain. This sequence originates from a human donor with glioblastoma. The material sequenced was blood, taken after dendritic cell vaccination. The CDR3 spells CAWSRNTLTSGNTIYF. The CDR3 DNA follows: TGTGCCTGGAGCCGAAATACACTGACTTCTGGAAACACCATATATTTT.